This TCR beta chain was captured in a study of blood T cell repertoires in COVID-19 (TCRdb year 2020). At the level of the whole study: Samples covering the acute and convalescent phases of COVID-19 were provided by collaborators in the United States, Italy and Spain. Nearly every sample came with metadata listing a de-identified subject ID, COVID-19 status, age in years and sex. The prospective study material was composed of cDNA or gDNA derived from T cells, B-cell-depleted T cells, or PBMCs. Where available, HLA class I and class II types were taken from metadata supplied by the sample provider and were not determined by assay-based typing. The samples were drawn from two sources: the first 160 participants of the ongoing ImmuneRACE study, and 1,000 to 1,500 subjects contributed by 6 global collaborators. Deeply sampled blood TCRbeta repertoires from subjects exposed to, actively infected with, or recovered from COVID-19 were included in the dataset. The repertoires were released in a freely available public database intended as a resource for research on the immune response to SARS-CoV-2. Findings and caveats that apply to the study as a whole: How much clinical and demographic metadata was included differed by source and by participant, and the metadata was provided uncurated.

In regard to this clone: Its specific antigen is unknown. Base qualities are not provided; no much larger clone lies one nucleotide away.

Collaborating institutions collected whole blood in K2EDTA tubes following their own protocols. For TCRbeta analysis, collaborators shipped samples as frozen whole blood, isolated PBMCs, or DNA extracted from either of those sample types. The CDR3 has 17 amino acids, counting the end cysteine and phenylalanine. Only CDR3 DNA is held: 51 bases, read in frame from base 1. CDR1 and CDR2 were assigned from the germline V gene as SGHTA and FQGNSA. Compared with germline, V lacks 2 bases and J lacks 4 bases; bases without a gene match: 5. TCRbeta CDR3 regions were amplified from genomic DNA using the immunoSEQ Assay, a bias-controlled multiplex PCR. The authors processed their data as follows. Nucleated cell counts per sample were estimated from amplification of reference gene primers within the assay. Sequence reads were collapsed and filtered to measure the absolute abundance of every unique TCRbeta CDR3 rearrangement. For each sample, productive Simpson clonality was calculated as the square root of Simpson's diversity index over productive rearrangements. TCRdb mirrors the immuneACCESS table, restricted to in-frame sequences. Some clones are absent from its copies; in checked studies, under half trace to an unresolved V gene, and the reason for the others is unknown. V, J and clone size are taken as reported in that table, and D and trimming were inferred from the DNA itself. Recorded for this sample are some 140,000 clones; 65% to 80% of them occurred a single time. The ten largest account for 10% to 15% of the sample.

What was sequenced was peripheral blood. The TCR originated in an elderly man with acute or convalescent COVID-19. The chain employs TRBV7-2 and TRBJ2-2, with 12 bases in between that match TRBD2. The nucleotides are TGTGCCAGCAGCTTACTAGCGGGGGGGCAAAGCACCGGGGAGCTGTTTTTT. Its protein reads: CASSLLAGGQSTGELFF.